These 10 T cell receptor beta chains were all obtained from the same sample, sequenced in a study of blood T cells in healthy people across ages. Combining a sample-barcoded 5' primer with a J-beta primer mix, a second PCR ran for 7 to 11 cycles. TCRdb re-called the 5' RACE reads with MiXCR, one entry per CDR3 protein. The sample has under 2 million distinct CDR3 sequences; roughly 32% are singletons. Material for sequencing was blood. These TCRs come from a woman younger than 45 in good health.

This clonotype has just a few counts. DNA for the CDR3: TGCGCCAGCAGCTCGGCCCCGGGGCCTGAAGCTTTCTTT. Residues: CASSSAPGPEAFF. The chain joins TRBV5-1 to TRBJ1-1, with D maybe TRBD1 (5 bases). Trimming took 3 bases from V and 6 from J, leaving 12 bases between them. There are 13 residues in the CDR3. Per germline, CDR1 SGHRS and CDR2 YFSETQ.

This clonotype was seen a handful of times. The chain has TRBV4-1 and TRBJ2-5; D perhaps matches TRBD1 (5 bases). Per germline, CDR1 MGHRA and CDR2 YSYEKL. The V gene lost 4 bases and the J gene lost 2 bases, with 8 bases spanning the gap. This CDR3 comprises 13 residues. The CDR3 DNA reads as TGCGCCAGCAGCCGGAACAGGCAAGAGACCCAGTACTTC. Its protein is CASSRNRQETQYF.

V gene TRBV20-1 combines with J gene TRBJ1-1; D is undetermined. Trimming cost V 1 base and J 0 bases, with 9 bases left between them. The CDR3 spans 14 residues. Germline CDR1 is DFQATT and CDR2 is SNEGSKA (reference sequence). Written as DNA, the CDR3 is TGCAGTGCTAGAGGGGTTAACGTGAACACTGAAGCTTTCTTT. It codes for CSARGVNVNTEAFF.

The chain joins TRBV27 to TRBJ1-2; 9 bases are a match to TRBD1. The junction had 3 bases not matched to a gene; V was cut back by 6 bases and J by 4 bases. Germline values: CDR1 MNHEY, CDR2 SMNVEV (reference sequence). The CDR3 covers 13 residues. CDR3 sequence (DNA): TGTGCCAGCAGCGGACAGGGGCCCTATGGCTACACCTTC. Its translation is CASSGQGPYGYTF.

CDR3 sequence (DNA): TGTGCCAGCATCAACCGGGACAGGGCCACCTATGGCTACACCTTC. The encoded protein is CASINRDRATYGYTF. The chain links TRBV5-6 to TRBJ1-2; 9 nucleotides agree with TRBD1. This CDR3 has 15 residues. Germline loops: CDR1 SGHDT, CDR2 YYEEEE. J was trimmed by 4 bases and V by 6 bases; bases with no gene match: 10. Full variable domain (remainder filled in from reference TRBV5-6 and TRBJ1-2): DAGVTQSPTHLIKTRGQQVTLRCSPKSGHDTVSWYQQALGQGPQFIFQYYEEEERQRGNFPDRFSGHQFPNYSSELNVNALLLGDSALYLCASINRDRATYGYTFGSGTRLTVV.

The V call is TRBV20-1, the J call TRBJ2-3, with 8 bases that match TRBD2. Trimming removed 0 bases from V and 3 bases from J; junction bases left unmatched: 14. The CDR3 is 18 residues long. From germline, CDR1 is DFQATT and CDR2 SNEGSKA (reference sequence). DNA for the CDR3: TGCAGTGCTAGAGATTCCGGTGGGCGGGGGGCTCGGACAGATACGCAGTATTTT. Translation: CSARDSGGRGARTDTQYF.

This clonotype came up a few times. The chain employs TRBV27 and TRBJ2-5; D might be TRBD1 or TRBD2, each matching 6 bases. CDR3 length: 16 amino acids. The V gene lost 5 bases and the J gene lost 5 bases, with 21 bases spanning the gap. Germline CDR1 and CDR2: MNHEY and SMNVEV (reference sequence). The CDR3 DNA reads as TGTGCCAGCAGTCCCCTATTAGGCGGAGGGGGGGAGACCCAGTACTTC. This gives the protein CASSPLLGGGGETQYF.

This chain uses TRBV7-9 with TRBJ1-4; D ambiguous. Trimming left V 1 base short and J 7 bases short, with 7 bases between. This CDR3 spans 13 amino acids. Germline CDR1 reads SEHNR; CDR2 reads FQNEAQ (reference sequence). The CDR3 sequence: CASSLDGIEKLFF. The CDR3 nucleotides are TGTGCCAGCAGCTTAGATGGGATTGAAAAACTGTTTTTT.

This rearrangement joins TRBV15 to TRBJ1-2, with a tentative D call TRBD1 (5 bases). CDR1 and CDR2 (germline): LNHNV, YYDKDF (reference sequence). The CDR3 contains 14 residues. V was clipped by 2 bases and J by 0 bases, with 7 bases between them. Here the CDR3 DNA reads TGTGCCACCAGCAGAAGGACAACTAACTATGGCTACACCTTC. Its protein product is CATSRRTTNYGYTF.

This clonotype was counted only a few times. V is TRBV12-3 or TRBV12-4 and J is TRBJ2-5; D might be TRBD1 or TRBD2, each matching 5 bases. With 7 bases removed from V and 11 bases from J, the gap between germline ends came to 26 bases. This CDR3 region has 15 residues. The CDR3 DNA reads TGTGCCAGCATGCGCTCAACAGGCTACCGGGGTGAGCAGTACTTC. Its protein is CASMRSTGYRGEQYF.